This T cell receptor beta chain came from a study of T cell responses to AZD1222 COVID-19 vaccine. Study-level results: Mostly white British, mostly female donors; authors suggested clonal diversity may be underestimated. Repertoire sampling occurred only after the peak T cell response.

The count of this clone is one. Its antigen is still unknown. Generated by immunoSEQ multiplex PCR, the TCRdb table keeps only in-frame clones and is missing some. The top ten clones hold about 8% of a sample with tens of thousands of clones, approximately 89% of them seen once. V was clipped by 6 bases and J by 7 bases; unmatched bases: 12. This CDR3 is built from 13 residues. Germline V lookup: CDR1 SQVTM, CDR2 ANQGSEA. The sequencing used peripheral blood, collected 28 days after the second AZD1222 dose. The clonotype originates from an adult who received the AZD1222 COVID-19 vaccine. This chain joins TRBV29-1 and TRBJ2-7, with 7 bases that match TRBD1. The CDR3 loop is CSVASRGLREQYF. The CDR3 nucleotides read TGCAGCGTAGCCTCGAGGGGGCTACGGGAGCAGTACTTC.